This T cell receptor beta chain was sequenced in a study of T cell responses to AZD1222 COVID-19 vaccine. The overall study: Second doses at about 4 or about 12 weeks were pooled. General study findings and limits: The study identified only a handful of AZD1222 recipients as seropositive at baseline. The study sampled repertoires only after the peak T cell response. Females made up more of the donors, who were largely white British, and clonal diversity may have come out too low.

Using immunoSEQ multiplex PCR, the repertoire was profiled, and TCRdb retains in-frame clones only, with some absent. The table lists some 120,000 clones, about 88% of them singletons. As regards this clone: The antigen remains unidentified.

The sequencing used peripheral blood, collected on day 0 of AZD1222 vaccination. The origin of this receptor is an adult in good health.

CDR3 sequence: CASSLPSGGDRGTQYF. The CDR3 DNA reads as TGTGCCAGCAGCCTTCCTAGCGGGGGGGACAGGGGAACGCAGTATTTT. The rearrangement joins TRBV3-1 (or the pseudogene TRBV3-2) to TRBJ2-3; 12 bases are shared with TRBD2. Unmatched junction bases numbered 11, after V lost 4 bases and J lost 9 bases. The germline CDR1 and CDR2 sequences are LGHDT and YNNKEL (reference sequence). The CDR3 consists of 16 residues.